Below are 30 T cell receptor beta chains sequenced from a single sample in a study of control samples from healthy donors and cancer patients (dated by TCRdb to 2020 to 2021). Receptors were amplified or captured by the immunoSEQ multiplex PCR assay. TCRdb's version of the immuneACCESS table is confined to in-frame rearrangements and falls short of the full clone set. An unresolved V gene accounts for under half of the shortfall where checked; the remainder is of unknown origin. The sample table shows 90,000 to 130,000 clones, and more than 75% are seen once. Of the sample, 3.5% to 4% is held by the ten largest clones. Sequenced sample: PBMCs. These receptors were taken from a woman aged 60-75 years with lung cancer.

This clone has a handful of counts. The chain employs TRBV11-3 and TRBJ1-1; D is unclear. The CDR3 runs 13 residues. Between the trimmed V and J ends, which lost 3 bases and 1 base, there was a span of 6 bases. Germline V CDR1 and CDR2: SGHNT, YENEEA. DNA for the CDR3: TGTGCCAGCAGCTTGGGAGAGAACACTGAAGCTTTCTTT. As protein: CASSLGENTEAFF. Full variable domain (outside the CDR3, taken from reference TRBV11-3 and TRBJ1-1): EAGVVQSPRYKIIEKKQPVAFWCNPISGHNTLYWYLQNLGQGPELLIRYENEEAVDDSQLPKDRFSAERLKGVDSTLKIQPAELGDSAVYLCASSLGENTEAFFGQGTRLTVV.

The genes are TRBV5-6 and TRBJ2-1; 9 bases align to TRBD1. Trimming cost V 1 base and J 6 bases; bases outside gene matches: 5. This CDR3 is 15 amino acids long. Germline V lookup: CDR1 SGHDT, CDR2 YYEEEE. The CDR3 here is CASSLMDRGFNEQFF. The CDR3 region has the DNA TGTGCCAGCAGCTTGATGGACAGGGGATTCAATGAGCAGTTCTTC.

The CDR3 DNA reads TGTGCCAGCAGGCCAGGAACGGCTAATGAAAAACTGTTTTTT. This sequence encodes CASRPGTANEKLFF. This chain links TRBV6-6 with TRBJ1-4; D gene uncertain. CDR1 and CDR2 (germline): MNHNY, SVGAGI (reference sequence). The CDR3 extends over 14 amino acids. Trimming took off 6 bases at V and 3 bases at J, with 11 bases between the two ends.

The CDR3 nucleotides are TGTGCCACCAGCGAGACTCGGACAGATAGCACAGATACGCAGTATTTT. Translating it yields CATSETRTDSTDTQYF. V gene TRBV15 combines with J gene TRBJ2-3, with D maybe TRBD1 (6 bases). V shed 5 bases and J shed 0 bases, with 15 bases lying between them. This CDR3 region has 16 residues. Germline V CDR1 and CDR2: LNHNV, YYDKDF (reference sequence). The variable domain in full, with the rest retrieved from reference TRBV15 and TRBJ2-3, is DAMVIQNPRYQVTQFGKPVTLSCSQTLNHNVMYWYQQKSSQAPKLLFHYYDKDFNNEADTPDNFQSRRPNTSFCFLDIRSPGLGDTAMYLCATSETRTDSTDTQYFGPGTRLTVL.

The CDR3 sequence is CASSQVGPDESHEQYF. Written as DNA, the CDR3 is TGCGCCAGCAGCCAAGTAGGTCCAGACGAAAGCCACGAGCAGTACTTC. The chain has TRBV4-1 and TRBJ2-7; D is uncertain. Deletions cut 1 base from V and 5 bases from J, with 18 bases between. The CDR3 runs to 16 residues. Germline values: CDR1 MGHRA, CDR2 YSYEKL.

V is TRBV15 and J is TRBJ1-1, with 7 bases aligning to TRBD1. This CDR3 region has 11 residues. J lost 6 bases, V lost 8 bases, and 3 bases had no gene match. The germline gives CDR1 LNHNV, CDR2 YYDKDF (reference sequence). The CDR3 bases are TGTGCCACCGCTCAGGGGGCTGAAGCTTTCTTT. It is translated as CATAQGAEAFF.

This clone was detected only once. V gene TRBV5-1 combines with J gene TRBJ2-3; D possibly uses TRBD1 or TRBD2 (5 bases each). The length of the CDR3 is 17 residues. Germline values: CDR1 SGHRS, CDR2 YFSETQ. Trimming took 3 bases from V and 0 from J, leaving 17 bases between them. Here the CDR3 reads CASSSGWGISSTDTQYF. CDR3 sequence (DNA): TGCGCCAGCAGCTCGGGTTGGGGGATAAGTAGCACAGATACGCAGTATTTT.

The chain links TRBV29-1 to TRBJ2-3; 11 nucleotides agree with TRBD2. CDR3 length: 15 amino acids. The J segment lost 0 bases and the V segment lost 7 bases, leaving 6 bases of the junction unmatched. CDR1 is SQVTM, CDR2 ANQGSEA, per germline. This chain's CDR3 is CSALTSGISTDTQYF. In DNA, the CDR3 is TGCAGCGCGTTGACTAGCGGGATAAGCACAGATACGCAGTATTTT.

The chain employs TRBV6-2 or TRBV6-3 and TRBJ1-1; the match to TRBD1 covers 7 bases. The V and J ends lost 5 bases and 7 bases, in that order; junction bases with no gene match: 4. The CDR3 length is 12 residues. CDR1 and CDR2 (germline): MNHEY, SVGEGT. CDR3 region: CASSTGAVEAFF. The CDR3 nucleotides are TGTGCCAGCAGTACAGGGGCCGTTGAAGCTTTCTTT.

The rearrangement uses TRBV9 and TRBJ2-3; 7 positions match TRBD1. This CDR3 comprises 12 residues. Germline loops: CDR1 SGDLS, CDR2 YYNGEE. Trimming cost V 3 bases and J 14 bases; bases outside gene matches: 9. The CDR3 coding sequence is TGTGCCAGCAGCGCTCACCGGGACAGTTTGTATTTT. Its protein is CASSAHRDSLYF.

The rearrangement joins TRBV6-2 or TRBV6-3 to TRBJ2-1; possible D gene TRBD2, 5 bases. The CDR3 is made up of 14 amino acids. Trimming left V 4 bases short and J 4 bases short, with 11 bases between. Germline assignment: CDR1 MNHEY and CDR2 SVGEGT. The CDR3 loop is CASSFGLKYNEQFF. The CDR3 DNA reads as TGTGCCAGCAGTTTCGGACTCAAATACAATGAGCAGTTCTTC.

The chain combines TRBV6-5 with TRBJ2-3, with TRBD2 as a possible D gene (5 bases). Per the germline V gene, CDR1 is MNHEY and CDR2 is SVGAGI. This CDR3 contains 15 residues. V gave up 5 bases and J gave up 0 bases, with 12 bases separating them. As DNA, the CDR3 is TGTGCCAGCAGTCCCGGACTGTCTAGCACAGATACGCAGTATTTT. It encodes CASSPGLSSTDTQYF.

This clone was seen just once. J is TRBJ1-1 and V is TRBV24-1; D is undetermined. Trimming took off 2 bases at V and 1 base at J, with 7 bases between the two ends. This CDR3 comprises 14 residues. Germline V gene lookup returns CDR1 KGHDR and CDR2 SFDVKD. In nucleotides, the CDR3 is TGTGCCACCAGTGATTCCGAATCGAACACTGAAGCTTTCTTT. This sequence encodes CATSDSESNTEAFF.

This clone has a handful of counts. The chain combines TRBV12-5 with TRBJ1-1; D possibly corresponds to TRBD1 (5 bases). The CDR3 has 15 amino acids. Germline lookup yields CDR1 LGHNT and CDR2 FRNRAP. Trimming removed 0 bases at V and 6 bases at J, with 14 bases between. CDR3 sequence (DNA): TGTGCTAGTGGTTTGGTACCGGCAGGGCGGGCTGAAGCTTTCTTT. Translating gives CASGLVPAGRAEAFF.

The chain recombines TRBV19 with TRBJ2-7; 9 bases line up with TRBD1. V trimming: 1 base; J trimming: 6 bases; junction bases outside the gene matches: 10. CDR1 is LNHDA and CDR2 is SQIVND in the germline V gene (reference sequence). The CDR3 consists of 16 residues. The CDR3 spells CASSIVLGQGGREQYF. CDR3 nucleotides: TGTGCCAGTAGTATAGTCCTGGGACAGGGAGGTCGCGAGCAGTACTTC.

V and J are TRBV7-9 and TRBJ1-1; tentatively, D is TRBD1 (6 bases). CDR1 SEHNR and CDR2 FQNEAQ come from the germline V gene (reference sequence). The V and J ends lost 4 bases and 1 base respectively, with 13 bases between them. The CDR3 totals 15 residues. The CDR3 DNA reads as TGTGCCAGCAGCTCATTCCCGGGACAGAACACTGAAGCTTTCTTT. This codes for CASSSFPGQNTEAFF.

CDR3 amino acids: CASSYEYSGRYYGYTF. The CDR3 DNA follows: TGCGCCAGCAGCTATGAGTACTCGGGAAGGTACTATGGCTACACCTTC. The V and J genes are TRBV4-3 and TRBJ1-2; no clear D. Germline values: CDR1 LGHNA, CDR2 YSLEER. V lost 5 bases to trimming and J lost 3 bases, with 19 bases between them. This CDR3 has 16 amino acids.

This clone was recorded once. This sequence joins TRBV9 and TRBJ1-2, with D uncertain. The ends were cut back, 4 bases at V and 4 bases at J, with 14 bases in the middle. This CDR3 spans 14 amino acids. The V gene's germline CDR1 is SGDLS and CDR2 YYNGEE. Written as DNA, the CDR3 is TGTGCCAGCAGCCCCAACCATTCCCCCTATGGCTACACCTTC. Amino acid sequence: CASSPNHSPYGYTF.

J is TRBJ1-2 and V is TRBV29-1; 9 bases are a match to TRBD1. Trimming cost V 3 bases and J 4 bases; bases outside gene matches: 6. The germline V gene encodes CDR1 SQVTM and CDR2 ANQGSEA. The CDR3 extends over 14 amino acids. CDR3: CSVDGTGFPYGYTF. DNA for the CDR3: TGCAGCGTTGATGGGACAGGGTTTCCCTATGGCTACACCTTC.

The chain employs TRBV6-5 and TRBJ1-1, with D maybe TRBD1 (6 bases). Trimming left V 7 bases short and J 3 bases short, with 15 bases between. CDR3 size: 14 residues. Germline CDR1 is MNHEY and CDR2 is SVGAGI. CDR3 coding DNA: TGTGCCAGCATGGGGGGCGAATGGGACACTGAAGCTTTCTTT. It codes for CASMGGEWDTEAFF.

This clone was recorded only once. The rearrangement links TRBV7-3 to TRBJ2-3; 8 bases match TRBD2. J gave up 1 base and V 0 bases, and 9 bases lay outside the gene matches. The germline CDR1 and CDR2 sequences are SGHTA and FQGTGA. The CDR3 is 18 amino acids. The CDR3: CASSLTYSGNVGTDTQYF. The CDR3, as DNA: TGTGCCAGCAGCTTAACCTATAGCGGGAATGTAGGCACAGATACGCAGTATTTT.

The chain's CDR3 is CASSFQASGGRTDTQYF. In DNA, the CDR3 is TGCGCCAGCAGCTTTCAGGCTAGCGGGGGGCGCACAGATACGCAGTATTTT. The chain carries TRBV5-1 and TRBJ2-3; TRBD2 aligns across 11 bases. Germline CDR1 reads SGHRS; CDR2 reads YFSETQ. CDR3 length equals 17 residues. J lost 1 base, V lost 2 bases, and 6 bases had no gene match.

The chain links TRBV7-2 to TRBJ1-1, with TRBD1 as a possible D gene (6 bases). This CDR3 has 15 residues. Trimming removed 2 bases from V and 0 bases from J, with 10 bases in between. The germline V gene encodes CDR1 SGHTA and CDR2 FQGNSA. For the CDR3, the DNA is TGTGCCAGCAGCTTACAGGGACACTTGAACACTGAAGCTTTCTTT. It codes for CASSLQGHLNTEAFF.

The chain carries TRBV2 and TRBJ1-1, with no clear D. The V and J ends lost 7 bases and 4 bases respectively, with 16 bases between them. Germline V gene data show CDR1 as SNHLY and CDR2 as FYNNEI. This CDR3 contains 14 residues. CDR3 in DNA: TGTGCCAGCACCCTGGGCGGTGGGAGCACTGAAGCTTTCTTT. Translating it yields CASTLGGGSTEAFF.

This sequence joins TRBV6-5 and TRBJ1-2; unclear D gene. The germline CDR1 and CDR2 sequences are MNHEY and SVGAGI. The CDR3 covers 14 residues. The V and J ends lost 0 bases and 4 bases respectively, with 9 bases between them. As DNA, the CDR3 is TGTGCCAGCAGTTACTCGTCGGGCCTCTATGGCTACACCTTC. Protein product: CASSYSSGLYGYTF.

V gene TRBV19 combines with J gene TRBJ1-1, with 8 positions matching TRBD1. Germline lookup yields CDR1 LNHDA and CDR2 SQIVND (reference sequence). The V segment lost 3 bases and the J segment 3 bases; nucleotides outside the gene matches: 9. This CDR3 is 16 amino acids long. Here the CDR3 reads CASSIGDRQIYTEAFF. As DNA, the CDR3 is TGTGCCAGTAGTATCGGGGACAGGCAGATATACACTGAAGCTTTCTTT.

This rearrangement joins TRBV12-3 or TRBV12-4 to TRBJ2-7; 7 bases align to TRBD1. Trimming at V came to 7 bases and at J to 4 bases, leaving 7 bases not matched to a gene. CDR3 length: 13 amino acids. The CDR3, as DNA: TGTGCCAGCAACCCCGGGACAGAGTACGAGCAGTACTTC. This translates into CASNPGTEYEQYF.

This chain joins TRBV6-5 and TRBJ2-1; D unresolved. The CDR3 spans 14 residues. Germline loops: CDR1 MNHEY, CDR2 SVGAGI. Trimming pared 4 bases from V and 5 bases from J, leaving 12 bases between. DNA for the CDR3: TGTGCCAGCAGTTTGTCCTGGACCAACAATGAGCAGTTCTTC. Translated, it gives CASSLSWTNNEQFF.

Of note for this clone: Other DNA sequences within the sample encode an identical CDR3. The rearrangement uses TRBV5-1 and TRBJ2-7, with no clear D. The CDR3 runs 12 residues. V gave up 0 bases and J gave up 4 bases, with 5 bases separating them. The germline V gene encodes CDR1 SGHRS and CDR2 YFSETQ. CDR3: CASSLVGYEQYF. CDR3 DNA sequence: TGCGCCAGCAGCTTGGTAGGTTACGAGCAGTACTTC.

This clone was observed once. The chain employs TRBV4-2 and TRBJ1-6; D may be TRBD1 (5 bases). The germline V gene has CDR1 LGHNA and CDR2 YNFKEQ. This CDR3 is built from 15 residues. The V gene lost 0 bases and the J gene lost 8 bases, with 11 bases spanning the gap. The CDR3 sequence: CASSQEGDRHSPLHF. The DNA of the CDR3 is TGTGCCAGCAGCCAAGAAGGAGACAGACATTCACCCCTCCACTTT.